The entry below gives a single T cell receptor (beta chain) sequence along with its context. Its antigen is as yet unknown. Samples: about 28 days before transplant, then days 30, 100 and 180 after. This specimen comes from a study of T cell clonotyping in hematopoietic cell transplantation. Produced via immunoSEQ multiplex PCR; TCRdb's table is partial and in-frame only. This table has roughly 5,000 clones, around 70% appearing once. Study-level points and caveats: Pathologically expanded recipient clonotypes increased progressively from day 30 to day 180 as diversity fell. Cells were unsorted, so CD4 and CD8 contributions were not separated.

The CDR3 length is 12 residues. Trimming shortened V by 6 bases and J by 7 bases, and 9 bases separated the two germline ends. Germline lookup yields CDR1 SGHNT and CDR2 YENEEA. This TCR derives from a male patient between 45 and 60 years old who had an allogeneic stem cell transplant from an unrelated donor, so the T cells may come from the graft donor. Some clones in this sample may be carry-over from other donors' samples. V usage is TRBV11-3 and J usage is TRBJ2-2; no definite D call. Source: PBMCs, taken 180 days after allogeneic stem cell transplant. The CDR3 region is CASSRLGGELFF. CDR3 nucleotides: TGTGCCAGCAGTCGCCTGGGCGGGGAGCTGTTTTTT.